This TCR beta chain appears in the sequencing data of a study of control samples from healthy donors and cancer patients. Assay: immunoSEQ multiplex PCR; the TCRdb copy retains only in-frame clones and omits some. The table has about 67,000 clones, more than 70% seen once. CDR1 is SNHLY, CDR2 FYNNEI, per germline. V shed 0 bases and J shed 9 bases, with 12 bases lying between them. The CDR3 covers 13 residues. This TCR derives from a woman aged 45 to 65 with head and neck cancer. The chain uses TRBV2 and TRBJ2-7; the D gene is possibly TRBD2 (6 bases). Source material: PBMCs. The CDR3 reads CASSEATRGGQYF. CDR3 nucleotide sequence: TGTGCCAGCAGTGAAGCGACAAGGGGAGGGCAGTACTTC. The variable domain in full, with the rest retrieved from reference TRBV2 and TRBJ2-7, is EPEVTQTPSHQVTQMGQEVILRCVPISNHLYFYWYRQILGQKVEFLVSFYNNEISEKSEIFDDQFSVERPDGSNFTLKIRSTKLEDSAMYFCASSEATRGGQYFGPGTRLTVT.